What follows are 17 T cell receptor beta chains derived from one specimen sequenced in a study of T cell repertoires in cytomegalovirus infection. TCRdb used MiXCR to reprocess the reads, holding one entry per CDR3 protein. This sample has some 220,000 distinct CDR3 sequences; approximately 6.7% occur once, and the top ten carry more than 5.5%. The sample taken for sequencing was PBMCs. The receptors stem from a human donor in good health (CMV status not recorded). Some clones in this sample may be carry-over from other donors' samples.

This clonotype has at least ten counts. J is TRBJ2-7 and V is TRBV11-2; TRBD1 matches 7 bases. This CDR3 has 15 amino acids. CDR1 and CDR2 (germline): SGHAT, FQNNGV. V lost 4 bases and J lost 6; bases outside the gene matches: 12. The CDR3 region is CASSYLQGQVPEQYF. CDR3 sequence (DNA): TGTGCCAGCAGCTACCTCCAAGGACAGGTCCCCGAGCAGTACTTC. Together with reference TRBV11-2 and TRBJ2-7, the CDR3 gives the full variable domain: EAGVAQSPRYKIIEKRQSVAFWCNPISGHATLYWYQQILGQGPKLLIQFQNNGVVDDSQLPKDRFSAERLKGVDSTLKIQPAKLEDSAVYLCASSYLQGQVPEQYFGPGTRLTVT.

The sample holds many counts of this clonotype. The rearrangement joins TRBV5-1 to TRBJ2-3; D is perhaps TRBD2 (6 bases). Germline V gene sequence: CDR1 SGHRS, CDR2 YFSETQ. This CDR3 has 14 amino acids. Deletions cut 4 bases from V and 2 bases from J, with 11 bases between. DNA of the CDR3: TGCGCCAGCAGCCTTGGGGACTTCACAGATACGCAGTATTTT. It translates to CASSLGDFTDTQYF.

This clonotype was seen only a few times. The CDR3 sequence is CASKKYGQAVETQYF. The DNA of the CDR3 is TGTGCTAGCAAAAAATATGGACAGGCCGTGGAGACCCAGTACTTC. The chain employs TRBV12-5 and TRBJ2-5, with 7 bases lining up with TRBD1. The CDR3 covers 15 residues. The germline V gene has CDR1 LGHNT and CDR2 FRNRAP. V gave up 9 bases and J gave up 5 bases; unmatched junction bases: 15.

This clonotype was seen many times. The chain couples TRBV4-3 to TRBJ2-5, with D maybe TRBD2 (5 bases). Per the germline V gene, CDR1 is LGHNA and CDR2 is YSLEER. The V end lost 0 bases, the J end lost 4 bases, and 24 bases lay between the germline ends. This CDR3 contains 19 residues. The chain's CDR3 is CASSQDWGTETGEPETQYF. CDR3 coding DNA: TGCGCCAGCAGCCAAGATTGGGGTACTGAGACCGGGGAACCAGAGACCCAGTACTTC.

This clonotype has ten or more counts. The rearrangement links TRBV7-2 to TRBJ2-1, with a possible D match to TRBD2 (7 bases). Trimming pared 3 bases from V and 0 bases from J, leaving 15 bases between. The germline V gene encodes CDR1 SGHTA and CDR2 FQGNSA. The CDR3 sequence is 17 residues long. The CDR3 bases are TGTGCCAGCAGCTTTTTAGGCGGGGGCAGCTCCTACAATGAGCAGTTCTTC. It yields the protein CASSFLGGGSSYNEQFF.

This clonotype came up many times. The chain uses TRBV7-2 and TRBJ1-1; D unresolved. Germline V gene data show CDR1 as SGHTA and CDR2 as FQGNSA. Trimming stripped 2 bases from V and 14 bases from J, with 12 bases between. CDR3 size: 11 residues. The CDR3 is CASSLNGRGFF. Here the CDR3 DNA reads TGTGCCAGCAGCTTAAACGGCCGAGGCTTCTTT.

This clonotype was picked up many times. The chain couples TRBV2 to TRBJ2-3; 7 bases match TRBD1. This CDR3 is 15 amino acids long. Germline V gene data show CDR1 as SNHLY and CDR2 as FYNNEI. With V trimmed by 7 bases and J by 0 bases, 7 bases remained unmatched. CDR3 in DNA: TGTGCCAGCACTAGAGACAGGGCGAGCACAGATACGCAGTATTTT. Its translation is CASTRDRASTDTQYF.

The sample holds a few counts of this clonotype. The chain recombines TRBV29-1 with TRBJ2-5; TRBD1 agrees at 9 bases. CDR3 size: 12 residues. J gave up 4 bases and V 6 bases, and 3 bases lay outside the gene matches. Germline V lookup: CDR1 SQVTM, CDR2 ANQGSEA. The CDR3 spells CSVWTGAETQYF. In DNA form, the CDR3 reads TGCAGCGTGTGGACAGGGGCAGAGACCCAGTACTTC. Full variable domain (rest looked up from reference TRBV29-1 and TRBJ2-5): SAVISQKPSRDICQRGTSLTIQCQVDSQVTMMFWYRQQPGQSLTLIATANQGSEATYESGFVIDKFPISRPNLTFSTLTVSNMSPEDSSIYLCSVWTGAETQYFGPGTRLLVL.

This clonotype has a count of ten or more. The CDR3 spells CASSSGRSSGNTIYF. The CDR3, as DNA: TGTGCCAGCAGCTCGGGTCGTAGCTCTGGAAACACCATATATTTT. The rearrangement links TRBV7-2 to TRBJ1-3; D uncertain. The ends were cut back, 4 bases at V and 0 bases at J, with 10 bases in the middle. Per the germline V gene, CDR1 is SGHTA and CDR2 is FQGNSA. The CDR3 is 15 amino acids. The whole variable domain, filled in from reference TRBV7-2 and TRBJ1-3, reads GAGVSQSPSNKVTEKGKDVELRCDPISGHTALYWYRQSLGQGLEFLIYFQGNSAPDKSGLPSDRFSAERTGGSVSTLTIQRTQQEDSAVYLCASSSGRSSGNTIYFGEGSWLTVV.

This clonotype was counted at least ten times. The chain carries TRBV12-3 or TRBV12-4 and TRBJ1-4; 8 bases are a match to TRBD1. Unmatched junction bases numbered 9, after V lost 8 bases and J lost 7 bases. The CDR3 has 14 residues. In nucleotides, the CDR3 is TGTGCCAGCGGAAAGACAGGGGTAACTGAAAAACTGTTTTTT. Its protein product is CASGKTGVTEKLFF.

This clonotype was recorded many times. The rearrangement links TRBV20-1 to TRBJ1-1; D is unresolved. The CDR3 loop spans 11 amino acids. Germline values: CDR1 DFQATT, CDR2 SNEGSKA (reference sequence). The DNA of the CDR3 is TGCAGGGCAAAAGCAGGCACTGAAGCTTTCTTT. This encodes CRAKAGTEAFF.

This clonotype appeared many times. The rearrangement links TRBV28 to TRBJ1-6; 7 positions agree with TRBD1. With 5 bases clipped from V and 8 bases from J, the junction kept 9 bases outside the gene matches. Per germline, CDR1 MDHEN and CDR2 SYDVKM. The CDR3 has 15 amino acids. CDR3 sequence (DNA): TGTGCCAGCAGTCTCACGGACAGGAGGGATTCACCCCTCCACTTT. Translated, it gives CASSLTDRRDSPLHF. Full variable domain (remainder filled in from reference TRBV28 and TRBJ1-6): DVKVTQSSRYLVKRTGEKVFLECVQDMDHENMFWYRQDPGLGLRLIYFSYDVKMKEKGDIPEGYSVSREKKERFSLILESASTNQTSMYLCASSLTDRRDSPLHFGNGTRLTVT.

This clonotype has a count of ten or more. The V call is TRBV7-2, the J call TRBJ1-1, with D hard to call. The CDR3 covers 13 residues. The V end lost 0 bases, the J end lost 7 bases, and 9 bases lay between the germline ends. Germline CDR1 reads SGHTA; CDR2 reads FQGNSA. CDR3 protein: CASSLAVKGEAFF. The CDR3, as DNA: TGTGCCAGCAGCTTAGCGGTGAAGGGTGAAGCTTTCTTT.

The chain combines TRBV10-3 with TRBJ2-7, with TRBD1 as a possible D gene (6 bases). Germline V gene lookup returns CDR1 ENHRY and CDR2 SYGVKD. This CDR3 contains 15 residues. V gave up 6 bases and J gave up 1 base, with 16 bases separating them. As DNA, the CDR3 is TGTGCCATCAGCCCTACAGGGACAACTTCCTACGAGCAGTACTTC. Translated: CAISPTGTTSYEQYF.

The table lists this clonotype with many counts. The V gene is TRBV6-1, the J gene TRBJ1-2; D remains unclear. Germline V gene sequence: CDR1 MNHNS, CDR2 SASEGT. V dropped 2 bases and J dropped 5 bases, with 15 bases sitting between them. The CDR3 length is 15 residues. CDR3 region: CASSERARMGYGYTF. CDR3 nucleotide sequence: TGTGCCAGCAGTGAAAGGGCAAGGATGGGTTATGGCTACACCTTC.

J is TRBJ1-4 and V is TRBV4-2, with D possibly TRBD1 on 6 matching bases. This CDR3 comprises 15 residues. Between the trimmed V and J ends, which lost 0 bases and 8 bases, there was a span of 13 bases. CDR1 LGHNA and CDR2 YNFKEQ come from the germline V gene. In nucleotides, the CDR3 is TGTGCCAGCAGCCAAGATAAGGGGGGTTTGGAAAAACTGTTTTTT. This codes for CASSQDKGGLEKLFF.

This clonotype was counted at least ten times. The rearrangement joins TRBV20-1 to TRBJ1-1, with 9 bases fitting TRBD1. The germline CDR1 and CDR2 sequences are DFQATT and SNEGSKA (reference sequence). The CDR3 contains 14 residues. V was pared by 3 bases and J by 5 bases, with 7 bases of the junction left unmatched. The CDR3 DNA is TGCAGTGCTAGGACAGGGGGATTGGGAACTGAAGCTTTCTTT. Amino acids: CSARTGGLGTEAFF.